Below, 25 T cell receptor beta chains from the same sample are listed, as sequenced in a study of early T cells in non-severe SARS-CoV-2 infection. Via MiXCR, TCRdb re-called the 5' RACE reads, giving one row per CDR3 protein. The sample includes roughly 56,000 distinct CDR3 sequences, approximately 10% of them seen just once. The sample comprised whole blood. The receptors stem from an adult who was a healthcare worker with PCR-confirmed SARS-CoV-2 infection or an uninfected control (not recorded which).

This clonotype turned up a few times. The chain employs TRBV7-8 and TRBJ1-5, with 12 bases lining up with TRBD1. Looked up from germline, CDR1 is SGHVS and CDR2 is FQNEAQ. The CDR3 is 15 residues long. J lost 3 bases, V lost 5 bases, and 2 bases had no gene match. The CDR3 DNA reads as TGTGCCAGCAGCGGGGACAGGGGGCTCAATCAGCCCCAGCATTTT. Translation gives CASSGDRGLNQPQHF.

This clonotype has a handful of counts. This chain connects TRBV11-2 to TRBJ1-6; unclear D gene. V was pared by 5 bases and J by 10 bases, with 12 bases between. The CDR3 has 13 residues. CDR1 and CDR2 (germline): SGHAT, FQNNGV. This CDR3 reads CASSTLSGSPLHF. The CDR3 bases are TGTGCCAGCAGCACCCTCTCTGGCTCACCCCTCCACTTT. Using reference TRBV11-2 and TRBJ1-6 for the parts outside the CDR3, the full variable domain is EAGVAQSPRYKIIEKRQSVAFWCNPISGHATLYWYQQILGQGPKLLIQFQNNGVVDDSQLPKDRFSAERLKGVDSTLKIQPAKLEDSAVYLCASSTLSGSPLHFGNGTRLTVT.

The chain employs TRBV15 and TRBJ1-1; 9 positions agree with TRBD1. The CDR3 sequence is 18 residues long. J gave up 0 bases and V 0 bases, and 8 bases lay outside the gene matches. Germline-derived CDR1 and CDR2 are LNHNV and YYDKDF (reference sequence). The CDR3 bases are TGTGCCACCAGCAGAGATACGGGACAGGGTCATTTGAACACTGAAGCTTTCTTT. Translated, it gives CATSRDTGQGHLNTEAFF.

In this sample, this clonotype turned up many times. The CDR3 loop reads CASSNQGNEQFF. In DNA form, the CDR3 reads TGTGCCAGCAGTAACCAGGGAAATGAGCAGTTCTTC. V usage is TRBV12-3 or TRBV12-4 and J usage is TRBJ2-1; D possibly corresponds to TRBD1 (5 bases). Between the trimmed V and J ends, which lost 5 bases and 7 bases, there was a span of 9 bases. The CDR3 totals 12 residues.

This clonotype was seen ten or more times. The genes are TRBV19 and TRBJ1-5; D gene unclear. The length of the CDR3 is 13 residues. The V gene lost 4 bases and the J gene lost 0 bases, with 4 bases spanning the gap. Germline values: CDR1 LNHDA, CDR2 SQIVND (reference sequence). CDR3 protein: CASSTNSNQPQHF. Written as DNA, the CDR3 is TGTGCCAGTAGTACCAATAGCAATCAGCCCCAGCATTTT.

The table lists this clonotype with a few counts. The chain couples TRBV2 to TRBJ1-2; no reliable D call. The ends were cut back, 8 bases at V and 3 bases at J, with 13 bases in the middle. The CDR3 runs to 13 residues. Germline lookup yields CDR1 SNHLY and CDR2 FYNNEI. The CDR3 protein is CASSTGLYYGYTF. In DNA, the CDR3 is TGTGCCAGCTCTACTGGACTATACTATGGCTACACCTTC.

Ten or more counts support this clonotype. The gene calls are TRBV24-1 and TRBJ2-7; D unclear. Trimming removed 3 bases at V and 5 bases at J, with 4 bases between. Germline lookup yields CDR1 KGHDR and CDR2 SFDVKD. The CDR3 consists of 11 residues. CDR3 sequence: CATSDINEQYV. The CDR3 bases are TGTGCCACCAGTGATATCAACGAGCAGTACGTC.

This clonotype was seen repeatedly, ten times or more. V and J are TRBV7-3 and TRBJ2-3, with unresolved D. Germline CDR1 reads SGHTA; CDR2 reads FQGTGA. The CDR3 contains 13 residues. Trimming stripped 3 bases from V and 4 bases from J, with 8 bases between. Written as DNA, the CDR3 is TGTGCCAGCAGCTTTAAGGTCGCAGATACGCAGTATTTT. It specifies CASSFKVADTQYF.

CDR3 nucleotide sequence: TGTGCCAGCACCCCCGGGGGCACTGAAGCTTTCTTT. Translated: CASTPGGTEAFF. The gene calls are TRBV7-9 and TRBJ1-1, with a tentative D call TRBD1 (5 bases). V was pared by 7 bases and J by 4 bases, with 10 bases between. The CDR3 has 12 residues. Germline lookup yields CDR1 SEHNR and CDR2 FQNEAQ (reference sequence).

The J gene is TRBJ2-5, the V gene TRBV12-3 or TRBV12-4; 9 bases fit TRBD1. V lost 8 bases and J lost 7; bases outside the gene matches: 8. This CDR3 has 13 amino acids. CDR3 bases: TGTGCCAGCGTCCGACAGGGGGTTGGGACCCAGTACTTC. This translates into CASVRQGVGTQYF.

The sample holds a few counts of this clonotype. CDR3 in DNA: TGTGCCAGCAGTTACAGGGGCGACACTGAAGCTTTCTTT. Translated: CASSYRGDTEAFF. The rearrangement uses TRBV6-1 and TRBJ1-1; TRBD1 matches at 7 bases. Germline CDR1 MNHNS, CDR2 SASEGT. The trim removed 5 bases at V and 3 bases at J, leaving 3 bases unmatched. This CDR3 has 13 amino acids.

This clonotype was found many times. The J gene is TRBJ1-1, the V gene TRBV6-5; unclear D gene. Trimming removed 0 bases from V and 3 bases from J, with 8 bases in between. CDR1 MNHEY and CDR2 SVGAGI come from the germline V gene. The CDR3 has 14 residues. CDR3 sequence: CASSYSAIHTEAFF. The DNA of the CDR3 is TGTGCCAGCAGTTACTCGGCGATACACACTGAAGCTTTCTTT.

The CDR3 region is CASSLLAHETQYF. The DNA for the CDR3 is TGTGCCAGCTCACTACTAGCTCATGAGACCCAGTACTTC. The chain employs TRBV18 and TRBJ2-5; weak D call: TRBD2 (6 bases). Trimming took off 4 bases at V and 5 bases at J, with 11 bases between the two ends. The CDR3 totals 13 residues. Germline CDR1 reads KGHSH; CDR2 reads LQKENI.

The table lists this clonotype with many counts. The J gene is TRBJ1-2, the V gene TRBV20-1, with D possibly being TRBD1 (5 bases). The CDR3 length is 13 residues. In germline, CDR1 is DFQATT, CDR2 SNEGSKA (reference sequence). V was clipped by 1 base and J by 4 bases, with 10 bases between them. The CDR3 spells CSARAGSVYGYTF. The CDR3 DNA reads TGCAGTGCTAGAGCAGGGTCCGTCTATGGCTACACCTTC.

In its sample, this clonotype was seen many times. For the CDR3, the DNA is TGTGCCAGCAGCTTACGGGCTAGGGACATGGCCTCCTACAATGAGCAGTTCTTC. Its translation is CASSLRARDMASYNEQFF. J is TRBJ2-1 and V is TRBV2, with D possibly TRBD1 on 6 matching bases. This CDR3 contains 18 residues. Germline V gives CDR1 SNHLY, CDR2 FYNNEI. The V end lost 6 bases, the J end lost 0 bases, and 21 bases lay between the germline ends.

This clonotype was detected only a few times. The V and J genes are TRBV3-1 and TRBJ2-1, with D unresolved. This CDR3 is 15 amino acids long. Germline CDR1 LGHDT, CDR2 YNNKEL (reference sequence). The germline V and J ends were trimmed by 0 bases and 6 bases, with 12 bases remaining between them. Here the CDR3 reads CASSQDLNQRNEQFF. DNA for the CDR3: TGTGCCAGCAGCCAAGATCTTAATCAGCGCAATGAGCAGTTCTTC.

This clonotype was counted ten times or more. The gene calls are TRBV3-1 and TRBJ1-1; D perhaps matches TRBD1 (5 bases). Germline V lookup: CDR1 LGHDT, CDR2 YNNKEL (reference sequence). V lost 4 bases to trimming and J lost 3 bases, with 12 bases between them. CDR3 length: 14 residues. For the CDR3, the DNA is TGTGCCAGCAGCCCGTGGGACGGGGACACTGAAGCTTTCTTT. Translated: CASSPWDGDTEAFF.

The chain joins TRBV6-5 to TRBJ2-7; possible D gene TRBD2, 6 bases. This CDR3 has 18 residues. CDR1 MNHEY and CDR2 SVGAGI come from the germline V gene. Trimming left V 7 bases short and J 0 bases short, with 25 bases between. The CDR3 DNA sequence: TGTGCCAGCACAAATAGTCTCCGTCACTGGACTACCTCCTACGAGCAGTACGTC. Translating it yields CASTNSLRHWTTSYEQYV.

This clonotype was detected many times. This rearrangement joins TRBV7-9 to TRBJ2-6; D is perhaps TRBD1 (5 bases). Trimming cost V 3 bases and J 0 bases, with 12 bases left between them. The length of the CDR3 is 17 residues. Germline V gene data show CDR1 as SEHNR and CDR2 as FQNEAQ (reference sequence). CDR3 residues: CASSFTGFASGANVLTF. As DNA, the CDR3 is TGTGCCAGCAGCTTTACAGGATTCGCCTCTGGGGCCAACGTCCTGACTTTC.

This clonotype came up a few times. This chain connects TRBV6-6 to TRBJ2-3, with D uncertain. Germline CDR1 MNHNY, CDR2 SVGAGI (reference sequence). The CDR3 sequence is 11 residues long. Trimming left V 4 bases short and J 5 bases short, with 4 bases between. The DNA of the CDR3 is TGTGCCAGCAGTTCTCAAGATACGCAGTATTTT. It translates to CASSSQDTQYF.

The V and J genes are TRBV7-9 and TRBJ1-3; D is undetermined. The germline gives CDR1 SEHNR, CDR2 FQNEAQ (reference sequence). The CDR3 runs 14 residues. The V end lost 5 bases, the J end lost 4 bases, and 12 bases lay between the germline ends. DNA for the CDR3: TGTGCCAGCAGCATCCCTGAGGGCGGAAACACCATATATTTT. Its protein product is CASSIPEGGNTIYF.

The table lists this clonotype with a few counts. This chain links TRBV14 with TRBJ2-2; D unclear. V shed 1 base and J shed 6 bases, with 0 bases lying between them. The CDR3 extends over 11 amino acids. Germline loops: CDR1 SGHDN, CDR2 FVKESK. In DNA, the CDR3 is TGTGCCAGCAGCCAAGCCGGGGAGCTGTTTTTT. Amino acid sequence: CASSQAGELFF.

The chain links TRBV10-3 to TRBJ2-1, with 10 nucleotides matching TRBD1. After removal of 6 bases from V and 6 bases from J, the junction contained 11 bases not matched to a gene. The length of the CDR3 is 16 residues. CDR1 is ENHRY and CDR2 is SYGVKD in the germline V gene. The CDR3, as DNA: TGTGCCATCAGGGGACAGGGGTTCGGGAGTGGCAATGAGCAGTTCTTC. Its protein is CAIRGQGFGSGNEQFF.

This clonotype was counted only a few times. CDR3 region: CASSAGGGVSTDTQYF. The DNA of the CDR3 is TGTGCCAGCAGCGCGGGTGGGGGGGTTAGCACAGATACGCAGTATTTT. The V gene is TRBV12-3 or TRBV12-4, the J gene TRBJ2-3; 7 nucleotides agree with TRBD2. The CDR3 spans 16 residues. Trimming took 6 bases from V and 0 from J; bases not matched to a gene: 9.

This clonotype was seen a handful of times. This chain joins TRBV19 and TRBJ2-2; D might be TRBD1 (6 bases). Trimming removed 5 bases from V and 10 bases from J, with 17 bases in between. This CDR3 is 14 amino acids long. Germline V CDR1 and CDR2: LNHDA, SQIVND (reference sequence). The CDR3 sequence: CASSRPDQGKELFF. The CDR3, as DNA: TGTGCCAGTAGTCGGCCGGACCAGGGGAAGGAGCTGTTTTTT.